The clone carrying this TCR beta chain was observed once. The source of the sample is a study of blood T cell repertoires in COVID-19. Study in general: The United States, Italy and Spain provided the acute and convalescent COVID-19 samples. From T cells, B-cell-depleted T cells, or PBMCs came the material, which was cDNA or gDNA.

Profiling relied on immunoSEQ multiplex PCR, and the TCRdb table lists in-frame clones only, not all of them. Of 200,000 to 300,000 clones in the sample, approximately 87% were seen once. The sample taken for sequencing was peripheral blood. This clonotype originated in a human donor in a cohort sampled during active COVID-19.

CDR3 amino acids: CSVDKGGAGTEAFF. The CDR3 nucleotides are TGCAGCGTGGACAAAGGGGGCGCGGGGACTGAAGCTTTCTTT. The chain is built from TRBV29-1 and TRBJ1-1; TRBD1 aligns across 7 bases. Germline CDR1 and CDR2: SQVTM and ANQGSEA. Germline trimming cut 6 bases from V and 5 bases from J; bases unmatched to any gene: 12. The CDR3 has 14 residues.